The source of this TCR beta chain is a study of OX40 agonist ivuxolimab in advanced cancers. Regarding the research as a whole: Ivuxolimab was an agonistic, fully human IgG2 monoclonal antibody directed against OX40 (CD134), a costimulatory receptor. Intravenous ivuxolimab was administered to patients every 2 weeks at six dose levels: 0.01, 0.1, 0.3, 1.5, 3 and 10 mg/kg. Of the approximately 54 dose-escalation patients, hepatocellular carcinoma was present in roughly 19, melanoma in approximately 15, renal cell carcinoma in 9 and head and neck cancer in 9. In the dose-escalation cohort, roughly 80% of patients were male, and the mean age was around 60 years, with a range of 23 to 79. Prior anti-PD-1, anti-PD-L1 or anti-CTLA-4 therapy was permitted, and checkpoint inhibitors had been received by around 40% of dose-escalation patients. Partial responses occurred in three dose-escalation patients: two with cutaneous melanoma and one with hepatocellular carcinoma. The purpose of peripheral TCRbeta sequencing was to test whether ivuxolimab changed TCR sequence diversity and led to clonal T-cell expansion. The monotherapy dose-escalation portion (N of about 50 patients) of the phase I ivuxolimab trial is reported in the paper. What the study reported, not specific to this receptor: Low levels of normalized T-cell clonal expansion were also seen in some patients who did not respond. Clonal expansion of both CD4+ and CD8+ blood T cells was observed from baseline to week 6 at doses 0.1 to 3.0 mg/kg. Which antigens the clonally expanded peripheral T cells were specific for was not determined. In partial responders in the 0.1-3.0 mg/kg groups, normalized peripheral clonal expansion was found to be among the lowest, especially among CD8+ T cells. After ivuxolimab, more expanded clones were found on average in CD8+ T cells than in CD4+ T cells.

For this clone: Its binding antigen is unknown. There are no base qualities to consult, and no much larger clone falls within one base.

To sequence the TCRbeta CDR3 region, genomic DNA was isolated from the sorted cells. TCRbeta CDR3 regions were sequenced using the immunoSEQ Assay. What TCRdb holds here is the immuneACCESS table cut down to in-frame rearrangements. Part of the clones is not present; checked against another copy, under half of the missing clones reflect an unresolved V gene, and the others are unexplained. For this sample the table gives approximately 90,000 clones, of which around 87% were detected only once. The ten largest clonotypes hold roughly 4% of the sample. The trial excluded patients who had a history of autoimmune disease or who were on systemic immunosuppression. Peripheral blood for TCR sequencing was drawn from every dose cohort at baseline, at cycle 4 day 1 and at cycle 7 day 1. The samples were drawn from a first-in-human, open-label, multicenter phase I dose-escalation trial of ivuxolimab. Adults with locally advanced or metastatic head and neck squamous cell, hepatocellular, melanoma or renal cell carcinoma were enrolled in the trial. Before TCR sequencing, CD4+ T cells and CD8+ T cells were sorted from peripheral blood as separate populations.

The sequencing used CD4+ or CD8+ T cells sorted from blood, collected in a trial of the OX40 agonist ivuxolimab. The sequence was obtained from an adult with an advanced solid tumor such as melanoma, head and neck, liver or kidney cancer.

CDR3 protein: CASSEMWTVDEQFF. Read as DNA, the sequence is TGCGCCAGCAGTGAGATGTGGACAGTCGATGAGCAGTTCTTC. The V gene is TRBV10-1 and the J gene is TRBJ2-1; TRBD1 could be the D gene, as 6 bases match. Based on the germline V gene (reference sequence), the CDR1 and CDR2 sequences are WNHNN and SYGVQD. The CDR3 spans 14 residues, from the cysteine through the phenylalanine. The sequence is cut down to CDR3 DNA, 42 bases in frame from base 1. The trim is 2 bases for V and 8 bases for J, with a gap of 13 bases between the germline ends.